The rows below give T cell receptor beta chains drawn from one sample of a study of identical twins. TCRdb redid the calling of the 5' RACE reads with MiXCR, one entry per CDR3 protein. The sample gives 550,000 to 700,000 distinct CDR3 sequences, 21% of which show up once; roughly 4.3% is in the top ten. This sample was also put to use in a study of T cells expressing NK-cell markers.

The sequenced sample consisted of PBMCs. The origin of the receptors is a woman under 30 in good health. The CDR3 runs from the conserved cysteine through the conserved F or W. Each record gives: J gene, clone size, V gene, D gene, CDR3 protein, CDR3 DNA. A D gene is named only where the DNA matches it firmly. Some rows have no size entry. The others give once, few or many, or a class for an expanded clone.

>TRBJ2-3|NA|TRBV5-1|NA
CASSLVGMVGDTQYF
TGCGCCAGCAGCTTGGTCGGTATGGTCGGGGATACGCAGTATTTT
>TRBJ2-1|NA|TRBV5-5|NA
CASSLARGSWSNEQFF
TGTGCCAGCAGCTTGGCCCGGGGCTCGTGGAGCAATGAGCAGTTCTTC
>TRBJ1-1|many|TRBV20-1|NA
CSARSSPNTEAFF
TGCAGTGCGAGAAGTAGTCCGAACACTGAAGCTTTCTTT
>TRBJ2-1|many|TRBV4-3|TRBD1
CASSPHSNRGDEQFF
TGCGCCAGCAGCCCTCACTCGAACAGGGGGGATGAGCAGTTCTTC
>TRBJ2-1|few|TRBV20-1|NA
CSACPYNEQFF
TGCAGTGCTTGTCCGTACAATGAGCAGTTCTTC
>TRBJ2-7|few|TRBV27|NA
CASRQGHYEQYF
TGTGCCAGCCGGCAGGGACACTACGAGCAGTACTTC
>TRBJ2-1|few|TRBV4-3|TRBD1
CASSQGQPFYNEQFF
TGCGCCAGCAGCCAGGGACAGCCCTTCTACAATGAGCAGTTCTTC
>TRBJ2-7|few|TRBV12-3/TRBV12-4|TRBD2
CASTLAGYEQYF
TGTGCCAGCACCCTAGCGGGGTACGAGCAGTACTTC
>TRBJ2-1|NA|TRBV27|TRBD2
CASSPGLAGERNEQFF
TGTGCCAGCAGTCCAGGACTAGCGGGAGAAAGAAATGAGCAGTTCTTC
>TRBJ2-7|many|TRBV20-1|NA
CSASTPSRGPYEQYF
TGCAGTGCCTCTACTCCTTCCCGCGGACCCTACGAGCAGTACTTC
>TRBJ2-3|NA|TRBV5-1|TRBD2
CASSLGAGGPDTQYF
TGCGCCAGCAGCTTGGGAGCGGGGGGGCCGGATACGCAGTATTTT
>TRBJ1-5|NA|TRBV3-1|NA
CASSQLGNQPQHF
TGTGCCAGCAGCCAATTAGGAAATCAGCCCCAGCATTTT
>TRBJ2-6|NA|TRBV6-5|NA
CASSWGESGANVLTF
TGTGCCAGCAGTTGGGGGGAGTCTGGGGCCAACGTCCTGACTTTC
>TRBJ1-2|NA|TRBV29-1|NA
CSVEPSGKGYGYTF
TGCAGCGTTGAGCCGTCGGGGAAAGGCTATGGCTACACCTTC
>TRBJ1-5|NA|TRBV12-3/TRBV12-4|TRBD1
CASRDAGGAGNQPQHF
TGTGCCAGCAGGGATGCAGGGGGCGCCGGCAATCAGCCCCAGCATTTT
>TRBJ2-2|once|TRBV6-2/TRBV6-3|NA
CASKPKGYPGAGELFF
TGTGCCAGCAAACCGAAGGGCTACCCGGGGGCCGGGGAGCTGTTTTTT
>TRBJ1-2|NA|TRBV5-1|TRBD1
CASRLGTGINYGYTF
TGCGCCAGCAGACTTGGGACAGGAATTAACTATGGCTACACCTTC
>TRBJ1-1|few|TRBV3-1|NA
CASSPLGAATEAFF
TGTGCCAGCAGCCCTCTTGGAGCGGCCACTGAAGCTTTCTTT
>TRBJ2-1|NA|TRBV15|NA
CATSTRDIIGDEQFF
TGTGCCACCAGCACCCGGGACATCATAGGCGATGAGCAGTTCTTC
>TRBJ2-3|NA|TRBV11-2|NA
CASSRFRADRTDTQYF
TGTGCCAGCAGCCGTTTCCGAGCAGATCGCACAGATACGCAGTATTTT
>TRBJ2-7|NA|TRBV9|NA
CASSSPGGADSSYEQYF
TGTGCCAGCAGCTCCCCAGGTGGGGCGGACTCCTCCTACGAGCAGTACTTC
>TRBJ2-7|NA|TRBV7-2|NA
CASSQRDLLEQYF
TGTGCCAGCAGCCAAAGGGACTTACTTGAGCAGTACTTC
>TRBJ1-1|NA|TRBV12-3/TRBV12-4|TRBD1
CASRPHRGDTEAFF
TGTGCCAGCAGACCTCACAGGGGGGACACTGAAGCTTTCTTT
>TRBJ2-7|few|TRBV5-1|TRBD1
CASSNRQGTDEQYF
TGCGCCAGTAGTAACCGACAGGGTACGGACGAGCAGTACTTC
>TRBJ1-1|NA|TRBV14|NA
CASSRRVVGTEAFF
TGTGCCAGCAGCCGGAGAGTTGTGGGCACTGAAGCTTTCTTT
>TRBJ2-3|many|TRBV12-3/TRBV12-4|TRBD2
CASSSAGGTTDTQYF
TGTGCCAGCAGTTCAGCGGGAGGTACCACAGATACGCAGTATTTT
>TRBJ2-1|few|TRBV29-1|NA
CSGTPGDNEQFF
TGCAGCGGGACGCCCGGGGACAATGAGCAGTTCTTC
>TRBJ2-5|NA|TRBV7-9|TRBD1
CASSTATGRETQYF
TGTGCCAGCAGCACAGCGACAGGGCGGGAGACCCAGTACTTC
>TRBJ2-3|NA|TRBV5-1|NA
CASSSSGKPTDTQYF
TGCGCCAGCAGCTCGTCAGGGAAACCCACAGATACGCAGTATTTT
>TRBJ2-1|few|TRBV9|NA
CASSVTGQSYNEQFF
TGTGCCAGCAGCGTAACAGGGCAAAGCTACAATGAGCAGTTCTTC
>TRBJ2-2|NA|TRBV6-1|NA
CASIRGGLGGELFF
TGTGCCAGCATAAGAGGAGGGTTAGGCGGGGAGCTGTTTTTT